One sample yielded the 10 T cell receptor beta chains listed below, sequenced in a study of T cell repertoires in cytomegalovirus infection. Via MiXCR, TCRdb re-called the reads, giving one row per CDR3 protein. The table lists tens of thousands of distinct CDR3 sequences, about 21% of them singletons. These receptors have no identified antigens. The sample consisted of CD8+ T cells from cultured PBMCs, taken from culture after CMV antigen stimulation. The receptors were sampled from a human donor in good health (CMV status not recorded). Some clones in this sample may be carry-over from other donors' samples.

V gene TRBV28 combines with J gene TRBJ1-1, with TRBD1 as a possible D gene (6 bases). This CDR3 is built from 13 residues. Trimming removed 5 bases at V and 8 bases at J, with 15 bases between. The germline CDR1 and CDR2 sequences are MDHEN and SYDVKM. CDR3 sequence (DNA): TGTGCCAGCAGTCCCACAGGGACCTTCGAAGCTTTCTTT. It translates to CASSPTGTFEAFF.

The J gene is TRBJ2-4, the V gene TRBV7-9, with a weak D call TRBD2 (5 bases). V gave up 1 base and J gave up 6 bases, with 19 bases separating them. The CDR3 runs to 17 residues. CDR1 and CDR2 from the germline V gene are SEHNR and FQNEAQ (reference sequence). The CDR3 protein is CASSLEVEAQGRNIQYF. CDR3 DNA: TGTGCCAGCAGCTTAGAGGTGGAGGCACAAGGGAGAAACATTCAGTACTTC.

This clonotype was seen a single time. The V gene is TRBV5-1, the J gene TRBJ2-1; TRBD2 matches 7 bases. With V trimmed by 5 bases and J by 8 bases, 19 bases remained unmatched. Germline CDR1 and CDR2: SGHRS and YFSETQ. The CDR3 has 17 amino acids. The CDR3 DNA is TGCGCCAGCAGATTTCGACTAGCTGGAGAAGTTGTGGATGAGCAGTTCTTC. This codes for CASRFRLAGEVVDEQFF.

This clonotype showed up just once. J is TRBJ1-1 and V is TRBV29-1; no definite D call. With 2 bases removed from V and 2 bases from J, the gap between germline ends came to 9 bases. The CDR3 is 13 residues long. Germline CDR1 is SQVTM and CDR2 is ANQGSEA. CDR3 nucleotides: TGCAGCGTTGAAACGTTGGCAAACACTGAAGCTTTCTTT. Protein product: CSVETLANTEAFF.

This clonotype was detected only a few times. The junction does not match germline at one end; this may be a read error. The chain links TRBV28 to TRBJ1-1; D is unresolved. Germline loops: CDR1 MDHEN, CDR2 SYDVKM. This CDR3 region has 16 residues. CDR3 residues: CASSFVGYGRNSEAFF. CDR3 in DNA: TGTGCCAGCAGTTTTGTCGGATATGGACGGAACTCTGAAGCTTTCTTT.

The chain links TRBV12-3 or TRBV12-4 to TRBJ2-7, with a possible D match to TRBD1 (6 bases). V lost 6 bases to trimming and J lost 7 bases, with 19 bases between them. This CDR3 comprises 14 residues. CDR3 sequence reads: CASSPWTATGEQYF. The CDR3 coding sequence is TGTGCCAGCAGCCCCTGGACAGCTACTGGGGAGCAGTACTTC.

This clonotype was counted only a few times. The chain recombines TRBV3-1 with TRBJ2-7; TRBD1 agrees at 8 bases. Germline V gives CDR1 LGHDT, CDR2 YNNKEL (reference sequence). Germline trimming cut 4 bases from V and 3 bases from J; bases unmatched to any gene: 5. There are 14 residues in the CDR3. The CDR3 bases are TGTGCCAGCAGCCCGGGGACAGGCTTCTACGAGCAGTACTTC. This gives the protein CASSPGTGFYEQYF.

A few counts support this clonotype. The J gene is TRBJ2-1, the V gene TRBV6-5, with 8 bases matching TRBD2. The V gene's germline CDR1 is MNHEY and CDR2 SVGAGI. The CDR3 extends over 17 amino acids. V shed 2 bases, J shed 7 bases, and the junction held 13 bases outside the gene matches. For the CDR3, the DNA is TGTGCCAGCAGTTACCTCCTTGGCGAGCGGGAGTTGAATGAGCAGTTCTTC. This encodes CASSYLLGERELNEQFF.

A few counts support this clonotype. This rearrangement joins TRBV7-2 to TRBJ2-2; D might be TRBD2 (6 bases). The CDR3 loop spans 15 amino acids. V lost 5 bases, J lost 4 bases, and 14 bases lay in between. In germline, CDR1 is SGHTA, CDR2 FQGNSA. CDR3 bases: TGTGCCAGCAGCGGCGAGGGACTCATCACCGGGGAGCTGTTTTTT. It encodes CASSGEGLITGELFF.

This clonotype was counted at least ten times. The J gene is TRBJ2-5, the V gene TRBV7-2, with a weak D call TRBD2 (6 bases). This CDR3 is built from 15 residues. V dropped 4 bases and J dropped 5 bases, with 17 bases sitting between them. Looked up from germline, CDR1 is SGHTA and CDR2 is FQGNSA. The DNA of the CDR3 is TGTGCCAGCAGCTCTCCCGGGACTCATGTGGAGACCCAGTACTTC. Translation: CASSSPGTHVETQYF.